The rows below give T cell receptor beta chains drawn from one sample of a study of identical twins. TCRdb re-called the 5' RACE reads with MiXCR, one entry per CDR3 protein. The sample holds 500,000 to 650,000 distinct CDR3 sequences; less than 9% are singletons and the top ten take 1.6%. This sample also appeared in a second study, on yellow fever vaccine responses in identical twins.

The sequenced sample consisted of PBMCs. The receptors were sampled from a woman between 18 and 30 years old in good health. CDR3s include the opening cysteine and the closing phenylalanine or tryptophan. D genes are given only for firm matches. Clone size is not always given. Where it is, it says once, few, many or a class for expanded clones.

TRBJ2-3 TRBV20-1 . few CSATPSSGGTDTQYF TGCAGTGCTACACCCTCGTCGGGGGGCACAGATACGCAGTATTTT
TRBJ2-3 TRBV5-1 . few CASSLAQARGGTDTQYF TGCGCCAGCAGCTTGGCTCAAGCTAGAGGGGGCACAGATACGCAGTATTTT
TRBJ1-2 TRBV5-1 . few CASGLENYGYTF TGCGCCAGCGGGCTGGAAAACTATGGCTACACCTTC
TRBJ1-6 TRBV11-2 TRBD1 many CASSLGGARGNSPLHF TGTGCCAGCAGCTTAGGAGGGGCCAGGGGGAATTCACCCCTCCACTTT
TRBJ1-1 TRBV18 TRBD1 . CASSPPGTGGTEAFF TGTGCCAGCTCGCCCCCCGGGACAGGGGGCACTGAAGCTTTCTTT
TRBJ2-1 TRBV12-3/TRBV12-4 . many CASSPGPYLYNEQFF TGTGCCAGCAGCCCGGGACCCTACCTCTACAATGAGCAGTTCTTC
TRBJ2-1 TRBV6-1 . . CASSELGDIGSYNEQFF TGTGCCAGCAGTGAATTGGGGGATATAGGGTCCTACAATGAGCAGTTCTTC
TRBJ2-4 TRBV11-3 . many CASSLVEGVGNIQYF TGTGCCAGCAGCCTAGTGGAGGGGGTTGGGAACATTCAGTACTTC
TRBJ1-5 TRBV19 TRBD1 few CASSIPLRTGATSPQHF TGTGCCAGTAGTATACCTCTACGGACAGGGGCCACCTCACCCCAGCATTTT
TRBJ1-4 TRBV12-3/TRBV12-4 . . CASSPRARANEKLFF TGTGCCAGCAGCCCCAGGGCCAGGGCTAATGAAAAACTGTTTTTT
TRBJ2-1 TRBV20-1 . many CSARAASKKPTDLSSYNEQFF TGCAGTGCCAGGGCGGCTAGCAAGAAACCGACCGATCTAAGCTCCTACAATGAGCAGTTCTTC
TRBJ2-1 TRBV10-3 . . CAISESLGGSRDKEQFF TGTGCCATCAGTGAGTCATTGGGCGGGAGTCGGGACAAAGAGCAGTTCTTC
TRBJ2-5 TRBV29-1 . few CSVEEIRRKETQYF TGCAGCGTTGAAGAGATACGTAGGAAAGAGACCCAGTACTTC
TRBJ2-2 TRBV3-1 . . CASTQGLPGLLTGELFF TGTGCCTCCACCCAGGGGTTACCGGGACTACTCACCGGGGAGCTGTTTTTT
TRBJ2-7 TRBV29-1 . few CSVEDATTYEQYF TGCAGCGTTGAAGATGCCACGACCTACGAGCAGTACTTC